This T cell receptor beta chain originates from a study of human T cells and chemical hapten exposure. Study information: The scalp of each patient received a weekly diphenylcyclopropenone dose for the full roughly 25-week study.

This clonotype was recorded a few times. Its antigen is unknown. TCRdb re-called the RACE reads with MiXCR, one entry per CDR3 protein. The profile covers approximately 80,000 distinct CDR3 sequences, with roughly 13% appearing a single time and approximately 5% taken by the ten largest. Overall study results and limits: In comparison with controls, expanded TCRs gave rise to a significantly larger number of large CDR3 similarity clusters. Once DPC sensitization occurred, TCRs above 1 in 1000 frequency showed no change.

V dropped 6 bases and J dropped 3 bases, with 14 bases sitting between them. The CDR3 has 14 residues. Germline V gives CDR1 SGHAT, CDR2 FQNNGV. The sample's time point: patch test 3, about 24 weeks after DPC sensitization. This sample's treatment: therapeutic diphenylcyclopropenone sensitization with weekly scalp DPC. The rearrangement links TRBV11-2 to TRBJ2-5; D gene ambiguous. The sample consisted of whole blood, taken in connection with sensitization to the hapten diphenylcyclopropenone (DPC). This TCR was sampled from a woman in her forties or fifties with alopecia areata. Some clones in this sample may be carry-over from other donors' samples. The CDR3 bases are TGTGCCAGCAGTACCCGGCCCGGCGAAGAGACCCAGTACTTC. The encoded protein is CASSTRPGEETQYF. The variable domain in full, with the rest retrieved from reference TRBV11-2 and TRBJ2-5, is EAGVAQSPRYKIIEKRQSVAFWCNPISGHATLYWYQQILGQGPKLLIQFQNNGVVDDSQLPKDRFSAERLKGVDSTLKIQPAKLEDSAVYLCASSTRPGEETQYFGPGTRLLVL.